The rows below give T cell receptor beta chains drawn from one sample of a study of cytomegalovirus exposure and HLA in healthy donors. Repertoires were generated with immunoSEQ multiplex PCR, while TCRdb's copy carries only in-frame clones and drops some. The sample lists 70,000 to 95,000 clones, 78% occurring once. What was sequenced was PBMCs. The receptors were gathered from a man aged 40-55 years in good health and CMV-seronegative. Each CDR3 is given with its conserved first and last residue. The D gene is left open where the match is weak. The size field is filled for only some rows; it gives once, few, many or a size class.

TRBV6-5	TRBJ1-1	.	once	TGTGCCAGCAGTTACGGGAAACAGGGAGTGAACACTGAAGCTTTCTTT	CASSYGKQGVNTEAFF
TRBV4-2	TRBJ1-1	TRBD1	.	TGTGCCAGCAGCCAAGACACAGGGGGCACTGAAGCTTTCTTT	CASSQDTGGTEAFF
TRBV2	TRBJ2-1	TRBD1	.	TGTGCCAGCAGTGAAAGGGACAGCTACAATGAGCAGTTCTTC	CASSERDSYNEQFF
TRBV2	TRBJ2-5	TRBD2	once	TGTGCCAGCAGTGGACAGAGGCGGGGGGAGACCCAGTACTTC	CASSGQRRGETQYF
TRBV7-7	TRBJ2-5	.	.	TGTGCTAGCAGCCCAACGGGAGTTGCTGAGACCCAGTACTTC	CASSPTGVAETQYF
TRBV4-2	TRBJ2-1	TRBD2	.	TGTGCCAGCAGCCAAGATCCCTCTAGCGGGAGGTTGAGTGAGCAGTTCTTC	CASSQDPSSGRLSEQFF
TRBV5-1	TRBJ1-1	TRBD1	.	TGCGCCAGCAGCCCGGGACAGGAGAGTAGGAACACTGAAGCTTTCTTT	CASSPGQESRNTEAFF
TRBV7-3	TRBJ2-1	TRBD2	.	TGTGCCAGCAGCGCCGGCGGGGGAAGCTCCTACAATGAGCAGTTCTTC	CASSAGGGSSYNEQFF
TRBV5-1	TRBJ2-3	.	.	TGCGCCAGCAGCACCGCCGGGACTTCTACAGATACGCAGTATTTT	CASSTAGTSTDTQYF
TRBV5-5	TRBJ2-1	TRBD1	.	TGTGCCAGCAGCTTGGAAGGGACAGGAAGGAATGAGCAGTTCTTC	CASSLEGTGRNEQFF
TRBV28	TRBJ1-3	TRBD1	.	TGTGCCAGCGGCCAGGGGGCCAACACCATATATTTT	CASGQGANTIYF
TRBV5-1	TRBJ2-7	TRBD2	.	TGCGCCAGCAGCAGGGGAGCGGGAGGTCTCTCCTACGAGCAGTACTTC	CASSRGAGGLSYEQYF
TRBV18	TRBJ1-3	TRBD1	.	TGTGCCAGCTCACCACAAGCAGGGGGGACAAATACTGGAAACACCATATATTTT	CASSPQAGGTNTGNTIYF
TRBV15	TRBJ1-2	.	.	TGTGCCACCAGCGCAGGGCGCAGGTATGGCTACACCTTC	CATSAGRRYGYTF
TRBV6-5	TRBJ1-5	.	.	TGTGCCAGCAGTCCGGAGGGTGTGCGGCAGCCCCAGCATTTT	CASSPEGVRQPQHF
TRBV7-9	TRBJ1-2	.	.	TGTGCCAGCAGCCCCCGTTCGGGGAGTGTCTACACCTTC	CASSPRSGSVYTF
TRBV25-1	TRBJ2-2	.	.	TGTGCCAGCAGTGGACAGAGCACCGGGGAGCTGTTTTTT	CASSGQSTGELFF